The present T cell receptor (beta chain) was sequenced within a study of long-term antiretroviral therapy in people with HIV. Whole-study findings and limits: Despite increasing after ART, diversity remained lower than that of transplant donor controls. Nothing was known about ART adherence, viral resistance or changes in therapy.

A v3.0 immunoSEQ assay was performed at survey level. Libraries were prepared by immunoSEQ multiplex PCR; TCRdb keeps only in-frame clonotypes and omits some of them. The sample includes about 33,000 clones, roughly 80% of them seen just once. A word on this clone: Its antigen is not identified.

Germline V gives CDR1 SGHTS, CDR2 YDEGEE. This CDR3 spans 15 amino acids. V shed 0 bases and J shed 4 bases, with 11 bases lying between them. The chain uses TRBV5-8 and TRBJ1-5; D may be TRBD1 (6 bases). The TCR comes from a woman aged 45-65 years with HIV. Sequencing used unsorted PBMCs, obtained 2 years after starting antiretroviral therapy. CDR3 in DNA: TGTGCCAGCAGCTTGGAACAGGGTAGAAATCAGCCCCAGCATTTT. This translates into CASSLEQGRNQPQHF.